This TCR beta chain was documented in a study of cytomegalovirus exposure and HLA in healthy donors. The donors were members of the roughly 120-subject validation cohort (separate from the approximately 670-subject first cohort). This clone was detected only a few times. The antigen is undetermined. Between the trimmed V and J ends, which lost 6 bases and 2 bases, there was a span of 14 bases. CDR3 length: 16 residues. CDR1 is SNHLY and CDR2 is FYNNEI in the germline V gene. Using immunoSEQ multiplex PCR, the repertoire was profiled, and TCRdb retains in-frame clones only, with some absent. This table holds about 170,000 clones, around 96% found once. Study conclusions and caveats: In vitro experiments confirmed that a few CMV-associated chains were specific for CMV antigens. High specificity and sensitivity for cytomegalovirus status were reported for the classifier. Roughly 170 TCR beta chains were listed as cytomegalovirus-associated.

The sample was PBMCs. The clonotype comes from a woman aged 18-29 years in good health and CMV-seronegative. The rearrangement joins TRBV2 to TRBJ1-6, with D possibly being TRBD1 (6 bases). CDR3 DNA sequence: TGTGCCAGCAGATCAGGGGTGTCAACCTATAATTCACCCCTCCACTTT. Translating gives CASRSGVSTYNSPLHF. The full variable domain, its missing parts supplied by reference TRBV2 and TRBJ1-6, is EPEVTQTPSHQVTQMGQEVILRCVPISNHLYFYWYRQILGQKVEFLVSFYNNEISEKSEIFDDQFSVERPDGSNFTLKIRSTKLEDSAMYFCASRSGVSTYNSPLHFGNGTRLTVT.